A selection of T cell receptor beta chains follows, all from one sample in a study of identical twins. One entry per CDR3 protein, called by TCRdb with MiXCR from the 5' RACE reads. The sample holds a few hundred thousand distinct CDR3 sequences, around 6.5% seen once. These same data were also listed under a study on T cells expressing NK-cell markers.

Sequencing was carried out using CD8+ T cells sorted from blood. The receptors shown here come from a woman younger than 35 in good health. Each CDR3 is given with its conserved first and last residue. The D gene is left open where the match is weak. A clone size is listed for some rows: how often the clone was seen (once, few, many), or a class if it is expanded.

V	D	size	J	CDR3	DNA
TRBV20-1	TRBD1	-	TRBJ2-2	CSARDPTGVEIGELFF	TGCAGTGCTAGAGATCCAACAGGGGTTGAAATCGGGGAGCTGTTTTTT
TRBV10-1	-	few	TRBJ2-3	CASNYRTVATDTQYF	TGCGCCAGCAACTACCGGACGGTAGCCACAGATACGCAGTATTTT
TRBV7-2	-	-	TRBJ1-5	CASSLSVGWDQPQHF	TGTGCCAGCAGCTTAAGTGTTGGTTGGGATCAGCCCCAGCATTTT
TRBV11-2	TRBD1	many	TRBJ2-5	CASSSPRTGVETQYF	TGTGCCAGCAGCTCTCCCAGGACAGGGGTAGAGACCCAGTACTTC
TRBV4-2	-	-	TRBJ2-5	CASSQVVELDLYF	TGTGCCAGCAGCCAAGTAGTAGAACTCGACCTTTACTTC
TRBV7-8	TRBD1	-	TRBJ2-4	CASSFNPGTGGTKNIQYF	TGTGCCAGCAGCTTTAATCCAGGGACAGGGGGTACCAAAAACATTCAGTACTTC
TRBV27	-	-	TRBJ2-1	CASSLIGNEQFF	TGTGCCAGCAGTCTTATAGGTAATGAGCAGTTCTTC
TRBV20-1	-	many	TRBJ1-1	CSARDIGREATEAFF	TGCAGTGCTAGAGATATCGGTAGGGAGGCTACTGAAGCTTTCTTT
TRBV3-1	-	few	TRBJ1-1	CASSLLLGSTEAFF	TGTGCCAGCAGCCTCCTCCTTGGTAGCACTGAAGCTTTCTTT
TRBV4-3	-	-	TRBJ2-7	CASSRKPGSGGYEQYF	TGCGCCAGCAGCCGTAAACCGGGGAGTGGGGGCTACGAGCAGTACTTC
TRBV7-9	TRBD2	-	TRBJ2-7	CASRGLAGDYEQYF	TGTGCCAGCAGGGGCTTGGCGGGAGACTACGAGCAGTACTTC
TRBV12-3/TRBV12-4	-	few	TRBJ2-6	CASSSGQSGANVLTF	TGTGCCAGCAGTTCGGGACAATCTGGGGCCAACGTCCTGACTTTC
TRBV20-1	-	few	TRBJ1-1	CSAGGGHTEAFF	TGCAGTGCCGGGGGCGGTCACACTGAAGCTTTCTTT
TRBV12-5	TRBD1	few	TRBJ1-5	CASGGTGGSGQPQHF	TGTGCTAGTGGTGGCACAGGGGGCAGTGGGCAGCCCCAGCATTTT
TRBV12-5	TRBD2	few	TRBJ2-7	CASGLVGPRETYEQYF	TGTGCTAGTGGTTTGGTTGGACCGCGGGAGACCTACGAGCAGTACTTC
TRBV7-6	-	-	TRBJ1-5	CASSPEGGMAQPQHF	TGTGCCAGCAGCCCCGAGGGGGGGATGGCTCAGCCCCAGCATTTT
TRBV20-1	-	few	TRBJ2-7	CSAKWAERREQYF	TGCAGTGCCAAGTGGGCGGAGCGTCGCGAGCAGTACTTC
TRBV4-3	-	few	TRBJ2-1	CASSLYGPSDGEQFF	TGCGCCAGCAGCCTCTACGGTCCTAGCGATGGAGAGCAGTTCTTC
TRBV7-2	-	few	TRBJ2-7	CASHKRDFYEQYF	TGTGCCAGCCACAAACGGGACTTCTACGAGCAGTACTTC
TRBV24-1	TRBD2	few	TRBJ2-5	CATRTSGSPEETQYF	TGTGCCACCAGGACTAGCGGGTCCCCCGAGGAGACCCAGTACTTC
TRBV12-3/TRBV12-4	-	many	TRBJ2-7	CASSLGARTGQYF	TGTGCCAGCAGTTTGGGGGCCCGCACAGGGCAGTACTTC
TRBV27	-	few	TRBJ1-1	CASSMGGPNTEAFF	TGTGCCAGCAGCATGGGGGGCCCGAACACTGAAGCTTTCTTT
TRBV11-2	TRBD2	-	TRBJ2-1	CASGIRAGSSYNEQFF	TGTGCCAGCGGCATCAGAGCGGGAAGCTCCTACAATGAGCAGTTCTTC
TRBV12-3/TRBV12-4	TRBD1	-	TRBJ1-1	CASRGQGRVTEAFF	TGTGCCAGCAGGGGACAGGGGAGGGTTACTGAAGCTTTCTTT
TRBV28	TRBD2	few	TRBJ2-1	CASSSWTSGAYNEQFF	TGTGCCAGCAGTTCCTGGACTAGCGGGGCCTACAATGAGCAGTTCTTC
TRBV6-2/TRBV6-3	-	many	TRBJ1-1	CASSYSLENTEAFF	TGTGCCAGCAGTTACAGCCTGGAGAACACTGAAGCTTTCTTT
TRBV11-2	-	-	TRBJ2-3	CASSRRPRGDTQYF	TGTGCCAGCAGTCGCCGCCCCCGGGGGGATACGCAGTATTTT
TRBV7-9	-	-	TRBJ2-3	CADQGGLGTDTQYF	TGTGCCGACCAAGGAGGTTTGGGCACAGATACGCAGTATTTT
TRBV2	TRBD2	few	TRBJ2-1	CASRETSGRGQGEQFF	TGTGCCAGCAGAGAAACTAGCGGGAGAGGGCAAGGTGAGCAGTTCTTC
TRBV7-9	-	many	TRBJ1-1	CASSSEQETRTEAFF	TGTGCCAGCAGCTCAGAACAGGAAACAAGAACTGAAGCTTTCTTT
TRBV18	-	many	TRBJ2-3	CASSPPSTDTQYF	TGTGCCAGCAGCCCCCCTAGCACAGATACGCAGTATTTT
TRBV15	-	few	TRBJ2-7	CATSLDIDKQYF	TGTGCCACCAGCTTAGACATCGACAAGCAGTACTTC
TRBV18	TRBD2	-	TRBJ2-3	CASSPGTSGEDTQYF	TGTGCCAGCTCACCGGGGACTAGCGGGGAGGATACGCAGTATTTT
TRBV20-1	TRBD2	-	TRBJ2-1	CSARAGPYNEQFF	TGCAGTGCCCGAGCGGGGCCCTACAATGAGCAGTTCTTC
TRBV11-2	-	few	TRBJ2-6	CASSFRDTKYSGANVLTF	TGTGCCAGCAGCTTCAGGGACACCAAGTACTCTGGGGCCAACGTCCTGACTTTC
TRBV6-2/TRBV6-3	TRBD2	few	TRBJ2-7	CASSYGPSGPYEQYF	TGTGCCAGCAGTTACGGCCCTAGCGGTCCCTACGAGCAGTACTTC
TRBV7-9	-	-	TRBJ1-1	CASSSPAALGLHTEAFF	TGTGCCAGCAGCTCCCCCGCGGCCCTCGGACTTCACACTGAAGCTTTCTTT
TRBV27	-	few	TRBJ1-6	CASSQLWQGTGSPLHF	TGTGCCAGCAGTCAGCTTTGGCAGGGAACAGGTTCACCCCTCCACTTT
TRBV12-3/TRBV12-4	TRBD1	few	TRBJ1-1	CASRSDRVNTEAFF	TGTGCCAGCAGATCGGACAGGGTGAACACTGAAGCTTTCTTT
TRBV28	TRBD2	few	TRBJ2-7	CASSGGLAGPPYEQYF	TGTGCCAGCAGTGGTGGACTAGCGGGGCCCCCCTACGAGCAGTACTTC
TRBV6-1	-	few	TRBJ2-5	CASSEYGSVKTQYF	TGTGCCAGCAGTGAATATGGATCAGTAAAGACCCAGTACTTC
TRBV3-1	-	many	TRBJ1-1	CASSQERGRNTEAFF	TGTGCCAGCAGCCAAGAACGGGGGAGAAACACTGAAGCTTTCTTT
TRBV6-5	TRBD1	-	TRBJ1-2	CASSYGGTGWNGYTF	TGTGCCAGCAGTTACGGCGGGACAGGTTGGAATGGCTACACCTTC
TRBV3-1	TRBD2	few	TRBJ2-3	CASSQDTLAGIQLWLEKLVF	TGTGCCAGCAGCCAAGATACACTAGCGGGAATTCAACTGTGGCTAGAAAAGCTTGTTTTT
TRBV5-3	TRBD2	-	TRBJ2-7	CARSPTSGRKGEQYF	TGTGCCAGAAGCCCGACTAGCGGGAGAAAGGGCGAGCAGTACTTC
TRBV10-2	-	many	TRBJ2-7	CASSESSRGWEQYF	TGCGCCAGCAGTGAGTCGAGTAGGGGCTGGGAGCAGTACTTC
TRBV12-3/TRBV12-4	TRBD1	-	TRBJ2-7	CASRGTEDEQYF	TGTGCCAGCAGAGGGACAGAAGACGAGCAGTACTTC
TRBV18	-	few	TRBJ2-7	CASSPPKGNVGEQYF	TGTGCCAGCTCACCACCAAAGGGAAATGTCGGGGAGCAGTACTTC
TRBV19	-	-	TRBJ2-1	CASSTRGGLGRSYNEQFF	TGTGCCAGTAGTACCAGGGGGGGACTAGGCAGGTCCTACAATGAGCAGTTCTTC
TRBV20-1	TRBD2	few	TRBJ2-7	CSATSGTYEQYF	TGCAGTGCGACTAGCGGGACTTACGAGCAGTACTTC
TRBV9	-	few	TRBJ2-1	CASSGGASEQFF	TGTGCCAGCAGCGGGGGGGCCAGTGAGCAGTTCTTC
TRBV12-5	-	few	TRBJ2-1	CASGWGGLGQGFF	TGTGCTAGTGGTTGGGGAGGGTTAGGACAGGGGTTCTTC
TRBV12-3/TRBV12-4	-	many	TRBJ2-7	CASQDLQKNDEQYF	TGTGCCAGCCAAGACTTACAAAAGAATGACGAGCAGTACTTC